This T cell receptor (beta chain) derives from a study of control samples from healthy donors and cancer patients. The V end lost 2 bases, the J end lost 0 bases, and 14 bases lay between the germline ends. Germline lookup yields CDR1 MNHEY and CDR2 SMNVEV (reference sequence). The CDR3 consists of 17 residues. Sequenced by immunoSEQ multiplex PCR; TCRdb stores in-frame clones only, minus some. The table includes about 110,000 clones, approximately 87% detected once. What was sequenced was PBMCs. The receptor's source is a woman in her sixties with lung cancer. The chain couples TRBV27 to TRBJ2-1; weak D call: TRBD1 (6 bases). The CDR3 DNA reads TGTGCCAGCAGTTTAGAGATAGGGGGAAACTCCTACAATGAGCAGTTCTTC. It specifies CASSLEIGGNSYNEQFF.